Shown below are 23 T cell receptor beta chains from a single sample sequenced in a study of blood T cell repertoires in COVID-19. Generated by immunoSEQ multiplex PCR, the TCRdb table keeps only in-frame clones and is missing some. The table includes tens of thousands of clones, roughly 87% detected once. Sequencing used peripheral blood. These receptors came from a man aged 55 to 69 with active COVID-19.

Points on this clone: The sample carries other DNA sequences with the same CDR3. The chain employs TRBV5-1 and TRBJ2-3; D is perhaps TRBD1 (5 bases). This CDR3 contains 14 residues. In germline, CDR1 is SGHRS, CDR2 YFSETQ. V was cut by 0 bases and J by 1 base, with 6 bases left in between. CDR3 region: CASSLEGGTDTQYF. CDR3 sequence (DNA): TGCGCCAGCAGCTTGGAAGGGGGCACAGATACGCAGTATTTT.

In this sample, this clone turned up once. The V call is TRBV21-1, the J call TRBJ2-7; TRBD2 is taken as the D call from the table, unchecked against the DNA. TRBV21-1 is a pseudogene locus. This CDR3 has 17 amino acids. CDR3 residues: CASSEGLAGPVLYEQYF. The CDR3, as DNA: TGTGCCAGCAGCGAGGGACTAGCGGGGCCAGTCCTCTACGAGCAGTACTTC.

This clone was found a few times. V usage is TRBV7-8 and J usage is TRBJ1-5; possible D gene TRBD1, 5 bases. The CDR3 is 14 amino acids. The V end lost 2 bases, the J end lost 4 bases, and 9 bases lay between the germline ends. In germline, CDR1 is SGHVS, CDR2 FQNEAQ. This CDR3 reads CASSLLDRNQPQHF. CDR3 coding DNA: TGTGCCAGCAGCTTATTAGACAGAAATCAGCCCCAGCATTTT.

V is TRBV9 and J is TRBJ2-3, with TRBD2 matching 8 bases. The CDR3 has 14 amino acids. Trimming removed 3 bases from V and 6 bases from J; junction bases left unmatched: 6. The germline V gene encodes CDR1 SGDLS and CDR2 YYNGEE. CDR3 amino acids: CASSDSGGPDTQYF. The CDR3 DNA is TGTGCCAGCAGCGACTCGGGGGGGCCCGATACGCAGTATTTT.

The V and J genes are TRBV5-6 and TRBJ1-4; 7 nucleotides line up with TRBD1. The CDR3 is 14 amino acids. Germline CDR1 and CDR2: SGHDT and YYEEEE. The V and J ends lost 7 bases and 7 bases, in that order; junction bases with no gene match: 10. This CDR3 is CASAPQGLSEKLFF. The CDR3 DNA is TGTGCCAGCGCCCCACAGGGGCTCTCTGAAAAACTGTTTTTT.

This clone is a singleton in its sample. The chain is built from TRBV19 and TRBJ2-3; TRBD2 agrees at 7 bases. The V segment lost 1 base and the J segment 1 base; nucleotides outside the gene matches: 2. From germline, CDR1 is LNHDA and CDR2 SQIVND (reference sequence). This CDR3 has 15 amino acids. CDR3 coding DNA: TGTGCCAGTAGTATAGTGGCGGGGGGCACAGATACGCAGTATTTT. This translates into CASSIVAGGTDTQYF.

The chain combines TRBV6-5 with TRBJ1-2; unclear D gene. In germline, CDR1 is MNHEY, CDR2 SVGAGI. V was shortened by 5 bases and J by 2 bases, with 15 bases between the two germline ends. The CDR3 loop spans 15 amino acids. The CDR3 loop reads CASSRLWRENYGYTF. The CDR3 DNA reads TGTGCCAGCAGTAGACTATGGAGGGAGAACTATGGCTACACCTTC.

In its sample, this clone was seen a few times. The chain carries TRBV5-1 and TRBJ2-7; the D gene is possibly TRBD1 (6 bases). Trimming stripped 0 bases from V and 3 bases from J, with 10 bases between. Per the germline V gene, CDR1 is SGHRS and CDR2 is YFSETQ. The CDR3 totals 14 residues. DNA for the CDR3: TGCGCCAGCAGCTTGGCAGGGGCTCTCTACGAGCAGTACTTC. It encodes CASSLAGALYEQYF.

This sequence joins TRBV2 and TRBJ1-2; 7 positions agree with TRBD1. The germline V gene has CDR1 SNHLY and CDR2 FYNNEI. This CDR3 has 12 amino acids. The J segment lost 8 bases and the V segment lost 7 bases, leaving 7 bases of the junction unmatched. CDR3: CASMVQGDGYTF. The CDR3 bases are TGTGCCAGCATGGTCCAGGGGGACGGCTACACCTTC.

This clone was recorded once. The chain recombines TRBV18 with TRBJ1-5, with 7 bases fitting TRBD1. Germline values: CDR1 KGHSH, CDR2 LQKENI. The V and J ends lost 3 bases and 6 bases, in that order; junction bases with no gene match: 14. This CDR3 contains 17 residues. The CDR3 spells CASSPSLRQGEAQPQHF. The CDR3 DNA reads as TGTGCCAGCTCACCCTCCCTACGACAGGGTGAGGCTCAGCCCCAGCATTTT. The entire variable domain, with the rest obtained from reference TRBV18 and TRBJ1-5, is as follows: NAGVMQNPRHLVRRRGQEARLRCSPMKGHSHVYWYRQLPEEGLKFMVYLQKENIIDESGMPKERFSAEFPKEGPSILRIQQVVRGDSAAYFCASSPSLRQGEAQPQHFGDGTRLSIL.

This rearrangement joins TRBV5-1 to TRBJ2-1, with 8 bases lining up with TRBD2. This CDR3 is built from 15 residues. The trim removed 2 bases at V and 4 bases at J, leaving 5 bases unmatched. Germline-derived CDR1 and CDR2 are SGHRS and YFSETQ. The CDR3 bases are TGCGCCAGCAGCTTAGGTCTAGCGGGTTACAATGAGCAGTTCTTC. Amino acid sequence: CASSLGLAGYNEQFF.

The chain is built from TRBV5-6 and TRBJ2-7, with TRBD1 as a possible D gene (6 bases). Trimming cost V 4 bases and J 5 bases, with 10 bases left between them. This CDR3 contains 12 residues. Germline V gives CDR1 SGHDT, CDR2 YYEEEE. CDR3 sequence: CASSLQGDEQYF. The DNA for the CDR3 is TGTGCCAGCAGCCTACAGGGTGACGAGCAGTACTTC.

In regard to this clone: Additional DNA sequences in this sample encode the identical CDR3. The chain has TRBV6-2 or TRBV6-3 and TRBJ1-2, with TRBD1 identical over 8 bases. The V gene's germline CDR1 is MNHEY and CDR2 SVGEGT. Trimming took 0 bases from V and 8 from J; bases not matched to a gene: 5. CDR3 size: 14 residues. CDR3 coding DNA: TGTGCCAGCAGTTACTCTGCAGGGGGCGGCGGCTACACCTTC. This encodes CASSYSAGGGGYTF.

The chain is built from TRBV11-3 and TRBJ2-2; 7 bases fit TRBD1. The germline V gene has CDR1 SGHNT and CDR2 YENEEA. Trimming removed 0 bases from V and 5 bases from J; junction bases left unmatched: 3. The CDR3 is 15 amino acids. CDR3 protein: CASSLDGTETGELFF. The CDR3 DNA reads as TGTGCCAGCAGCTTAGACGGGACAGAGACCGGGGAGCTGTTTTTT.

The table lists this clone with a few counts. The chain recombines TRBV9 with TRBJ2-1; D may be TRBD1 (6 bases). This CDR3 is built from 14 residues. V lost 6 bases, J lost 3 bases, and 13 bases lay in between. Looked up from germline, CDR1 is SGDLS and CDR2 is YYNGEE. The CDR3: CASNLGQIYNEQFF. The CDR3 nucleotides are TGTGCCAGCAACCTCGGACAGATCTACAATGAGCAGTTCTTC.

This chain links TRBV15 with TRBJ2-7; 9 nucleotides align to TRBD1. The germline CDR1 and CDR2 sequences are LNHNV and YYDKDF (reference sequence). The CDR3 has 15 residues. V was clipped by 1 base and J by 12 bases; unmatched bases: 13. CDR3 sequence: CATSRARAQGAVGYF. CDR3 bases: TGTGCCACCAGCAGAGCGAGAGCACAGGGGGCGGTTGGGTACTTC.

The chain combines TRBV24-1 with TRBJ2-1; 7 bases map to TRBD1. The CDR3 length is 18 residues. Per the germline V gene, CDR1 is KGHDR and CDR2 is SFDVKD. With 3 bases clipped from V and 0 bases from J, the junction kept 10 bases outside the gene matches. The CDR3 is CATSDRGTVVRSYNEQFF. The CDR3 nucleotides are TGTGCCACCAGTGATCGTGGGACAGTAGTACGCTCCTACAATGAGCAGTTCTTC.

The V gene is TRBV10-1, the J gene TRBJ2-1; D possibly corresponds to TRBD1 (6 bases). The CDR3 covers 15 residues. The V gene's germline CDR1 is WNHNN and CDR2 SYGVQD (reference sequence). Trimming left V 5 bases short and J 1 base short, with 12 bases between. CDR3 in DNA: TGCGCCAGCAGTTCCGAGGGGGTTTCCTACAATGAGCAGTTCTTC. Protein: CASSSEGVSYNEQFF.

This clone is termed medium-sized. The chain's CDR3 is CASSSTSTPGQGGYEQYF. DNA of the CDR3: TGTGCCAGCAGCTCTACTTCAACTCCGGGACAGGGAGGGTACGAGCAGTACTTC. This chain joins TRBV9 and TRBJ2-7; TRBD1 aligns across 9 bases. The CDR3 sequence is 18 residues long. V lost 4 bases to trimming and J lost 4 bases; unmatched junction nucleotides: 18. Germline V gene sequence: CDR1 SGDLS, CDR2 YYNGEE.

The chain employs TRBV2 and TRBJ2-4, with 9 nucleotides matching TRBD1. From germline, CDR1 is SNHLY and CDR2 FYNNEI. J lost 10 bases, V lost 6 bases, and 13 bases had no gene match. This CDR3 is 15 amino acids long. CDR3 amino acids: CASSPGRTGERIQYF. The CDR3 bases are TGTGCCAGCAGCCCCGGGCGGACAGGGGAGCGAATTCAGTACTTC. The whole variable domain, filled in from reference TRBV2 and TRBJ2-4, reads EPEVTQTPSHQVTQMGQEVILRCVPISNHLYFYWYRQILGQKVEFLVSFYNNEISEKSEIFDDQFSVERPDGSNFTLKIRSTKLEDSAMYFCASSPGRTGERIQYFGAGTRLSVL.

This chain joins TRBV7-2 and TRBJ1-3; 10 bases map to TRBD1. The CDR3 sequence is 14 residues long. CDR1 SGHTA and CDR2 FQGNSA come from the germline V gene. V lost 4 bases, J lost 7 bases, and 4 bases stayed unmatched. DNA for the CDR3: TGTGCCAGCAGCTCCCGGACAGGGGGTAACACCATATATTTT. This sequence encodes CASSSRTGGNTIYF.

The V and J genes are TRBV7-2 and TRBJ1-2; D is possibly TRBD1 (6 bases). This CDR3 is built from 16 residues. CDR1 is SGHTA, CDR2 FQGNSA, per germline. The V gene lost 6 bases and the J gene lost 8 bases, with 25 bases spanning the gap. In DNA, the CDR3 is TGTGCCAGCAGACGTCCTGGGATAAGGGGGGGGGACGGCTACACCTTC. This translates into CASRRPGIRGGDGYTF.

The chain combines TRBV11-2 with TRBJ1-6, with 8 bases aligning to TRBD1. Germline loops: CDR1 SGHAT, CDR2 FQNNGV. V lost 5 bases and J lost 6; bases outside the gene matches: 3. The CDR3 spans 14 residues. CDR3 sequence reads: CASSQDRVNSPLHF. Written as DNA, the CDR3 is TGTGCCAGCAGCCAGGACAGGGTTAATTCACCCCTCCACTTT.